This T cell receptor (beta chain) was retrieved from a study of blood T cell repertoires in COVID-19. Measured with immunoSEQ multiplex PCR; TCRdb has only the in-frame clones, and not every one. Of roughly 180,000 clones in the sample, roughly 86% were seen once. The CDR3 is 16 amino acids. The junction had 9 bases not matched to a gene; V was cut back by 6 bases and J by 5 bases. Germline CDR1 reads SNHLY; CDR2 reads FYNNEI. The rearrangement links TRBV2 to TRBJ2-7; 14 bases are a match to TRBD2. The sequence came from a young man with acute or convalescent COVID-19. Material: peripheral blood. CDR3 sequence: CASRRLAGGRSNEQYF. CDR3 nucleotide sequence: TGTGCCAGCAGGAGACTAGCGGGGGGGCGAAGTAACGAGCAGTACTTC.